This T cell receptor (beta chain) was recorded in a study of blood T cell repertoires in COVID-19. Study-wide context: Whether acute or convalescent, the COVID-19 samples came from the United States, Italy and Spain. Sample material is recorded as cDNA or gDNA derived from T cells, B-cell-depleted T cells, or PBMCs.

V was cut by 0 bases and J by 5 bases, with 8 bases left in between. This CDR3 has 13 amino acids. CDR1 and CDR2 from the germline V gene are ENHRY and SYGVKD. Per the authors' pipeline: Researchers report that nucleated cell counts were estimated from reference gene primer amplification. Produced via immunoSEQ multiplex PCR; TCRdb's table is partial and in-frame only. V, J and clone size were drawn from that table, and D and trimming were deduced from the DNA. Of some 70,000 clones detected, about 86% appear once; the ten largest clones hold roughly 6.9%. The sequence came from a man aged 45-65 years with active COVID-19. The source material was peripheral blood. This chain links TRBV10-3 with TRBJ2-7; possible D gene TRBD2, 5 bases. This chain's CDR3 is CAISESSGDEQYF. The CDR3 bases are TGTGCCATCAGTGAGTCCTCCGGGGACGAGCAGTACTTC.